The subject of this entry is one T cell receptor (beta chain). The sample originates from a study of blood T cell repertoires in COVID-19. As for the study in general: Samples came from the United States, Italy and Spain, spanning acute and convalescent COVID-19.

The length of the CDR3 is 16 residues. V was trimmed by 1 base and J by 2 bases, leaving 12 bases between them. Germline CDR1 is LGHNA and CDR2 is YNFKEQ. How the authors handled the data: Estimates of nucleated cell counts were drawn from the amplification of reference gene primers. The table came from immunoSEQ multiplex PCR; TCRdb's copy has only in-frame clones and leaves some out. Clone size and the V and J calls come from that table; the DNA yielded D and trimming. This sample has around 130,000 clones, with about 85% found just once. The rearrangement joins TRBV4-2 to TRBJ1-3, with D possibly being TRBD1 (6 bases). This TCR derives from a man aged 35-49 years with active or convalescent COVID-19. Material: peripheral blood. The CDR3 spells CASSQVAGDPGNTIYF. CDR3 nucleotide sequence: TGTGCCAGCAGCCAAGTCGCAGGGGATCCTGGAAACACCATATATTTT.